The 15 T cell receptor beta chains given below trace back to one sample, sequenced in a study of regulatory T cells in long-lasting Graves disease. With iRepertoire HTBI primers and Arm-PCR of CDR3 regions, TCR beta libraries were built. TCRdb passed the multiplex PCR reads through MiXCR, listing each CDR3 protein once. The sample shows some 430,000 distinct CDR3 sequences, about 22% of them seen only once. As to time point: persistent/refractory GD, antithyroid drugs over 5 years with positive TRAb. The TCR library was made from RNA extracted from PBMCs. This sample comprised peripheral blood mononuclear cells (PBMCs), obtained when the disease was refractory, from a patient treated with antithyroid drugs. These receptors were taken from a female donor with Graves disease.

This clonotype was counted many times. The chain links TRBV5-1 to TRBJ1-1; 8 bases are shared with TRBD1. In germline, CDR1 is SGHRS, CDR2 YFSETQ. V shed 1 base and J 5 bases; nucleotides not matched to a gene: 13. This CDR3 comprises 17 residues. The CDR3 loop reads CASSLWQGAPEKTEAFF. The CDR3 bases are TGCGCCAGCAGCTTGTGGCAGGGGGCGCCAGAAAAGACTGAAGCTTTCTTT.

This clonotype has a count of ten or more. This chain connects TRBV28 to TRBJ2-7; D is possibly TRBD1 or TRBD2 (5 bases each). CDR3 length: 16 amino acids. Trimming left V 4 bases short and J 2 bases short, with 18 bases between. Germline-derived CDR1 and CDR2 are MDHEN and SYDVKM. The CDR3 reads CASSYPNRDGAYEQYF. CDR3 nucleotides: TGTGCCAGCAGTTACCCTAACCGGGACGGAGCCTACGAGCAGTACTTC.

This rearrangement joins TRBV7-9 to TRBJ1-2; maybe TRBD1 (5 bases). The V end lost 0 bases, the J end lost 4 bases, and 15 bases lay between the germline ends. The CDR3 contains 16 residues. Per germline, CDR1 SEHNR and CDR2 FQNEAQ (reference sequence). The CDR3 region is CASSLAGVGRAYGYTF. CDR3 nucleotides: TGTGCCAGCAGCTTAGCCGGGGTTGGCAGGGCCTATGGCTACACCTTC.

This sequence joins TRBV19 and TRBJ2-2; D is uncertain. This CDR3 spans 14 amino acids. Germline V gene sequence: CDR1 LNHDA, CDR2 SQIVND (reference sequence). V gave up 3 bases and J gave up 7 bases, with 12 bases separating them. The CDR3 region has the DNA TGTGCCAGTAGTATGATCAGCTTTGGCGGGGAGCTGTTTTTT. It translates to CASSMISFGGELFF.

This clonotype showed up many times. This chain joins TRBV30 and TRBJ2-5; D may be TRBD1 or TRBD2 (5 bases each). Germline loops: CDR1 GTSNPN, CDR2 SVGIG (reference sequence). The CDR3 runs 14 residues. V lost 0 bases to trimming and J lost 5 bases, with 13 bases between them. CDR3 loop: CAWSVQAREETQYF. Written as DNA, the CDR3 is TGTGCCTGGAGTGTACAGGCCAGGGAGGAGACCCAGTACTTC.

This clonotype was observed many times. The rearrangement uses TRBV2 and TRBJ2-7; tentatively, D is TRBD1 or TRBD2 (5 bases each). V lost 6 bases and J 6 bases, leaving 12 bases between the germline ends. Germline CDR1 is SNHLY and CDR2 is FYNNEI. The CDR3 has 12 amino acids. The CDR3 is CASRTPGSEQYF. In DNA form, the CDR3 reads TGTGCCAGCAGAACCCCAGGGAGCGAGCAGTACTTC. The whole variable domain, filled in from reference TRBV2 and TRBJ2-7, reads EPEVTQTPSHQVTQMGQEVILRCVPISNHLYFYWYRQILGQKVEFLVSFYNNEISEKSEIFDDQFSVERPDGSNFTLKIRSTKLEDSAMYFCASRTPGSEQYFGPGTRLTVT.

This chain connects TRBV9 to TRBJ1-1; 8 bases line up with TRBD1. Germline-derived CDR1 and CDR2 are SGDLS and YYNGEE. J gave up 3 bases and V 1 base, and 14 bases lay outside the gene matches. CDR3 length equals 18 residues. The CDR3 here is CASSVRGDRGLGYTEAFF. The DNA of the CDR3 is TGTGCCAGCAGCGTACGGGGTGACAGGGGACTTGGGTACACTGAAGCTTTCTTT.

This clonotype has a handful of counts. The V gene is TRBV4-1, the J gene TRBJ1-1, with D hard to call. Trimming removed 4 bases at V and 2 bases at J, with 11 bases between. The V gene's germline CDR1 is MGHRA and CDR2 YSYEKL. The CDR3 contains 14 residues. CDR3 region: CASSRATGNTEAFF. Here the CDR3 DNA reads TGCGCCAGCAGCCGAGCGACGGGAAACACTGAAGCTTTCTTT.

The chain joins TRBV3-1 to TRBJ2-7, with D perhaps TRBD2 (7 bases). Per germline, CDR1 LGHDT and CDR2 YNNKEL (reference sequence). V dropped 4 bases and J dropped 3 bases, with 19 bases sitting between them. CDR3 length equals 16 residues. CDR3 region: CASSPSGGAGFYEQYF. The DNA of the CDR3 is TGTGCCAGCAGCCCTAGTGGGGGGGCCGGATTCTACGAGCAGTACTTC.

There are many counts of this clonotype. This chain connects TRBV9 to TRBJ2-7; no reliable D call. Trimming took off 0 bases at V and 4 bases at J, with 5 bases between the two ends. The CDR3 totals 12 residues. From germline, CDR1 is SGDLS and CDR2 YYNGEE. The CDR3 is CASSVDGYEQYF. CDR3 nucleotides: TGTGCCAGCAGCGTAGACGGTTACGAGCAGTACTTC.

J is TRBJ2-2 and V is TRBV20-1; 9 bases map to TRBD2. V shed 7 bases and J 2 bases; nucleotides not matched to a gene: 5. The CDR3 length is 14 residues. Germline V gives CDR1 DFQATT, CDR2 SNEGSKA (reference sequence). CDR3 loop: CSVLAGKNTGELFF. DNA of the CDR3: TGCAGTGTCCTAGCGGGAAAAAACACCGGGGAGCTGTTTTTT.

The chain joins TRBV7-9 to TRBJ2-5; D remains ambiguous. V lost 2 bases and J 5 bases, leaving 12 bases between the germline ends. Germline assignment: CDR1 SEHNR and CDR2 FQNEAQ (reference sequence). This CDR3 region has 14 residues. The CDR3 nucleotides read TGTGCCAGCAGCTTATCCGGCAAGAGGGAGACCCAGTACTTC. It specifies CASSLSGKRETQYF.

This clonotype turned up a few times. The J gene is TRBJ2-7, the V gene TRBV19; tentatively, D is TRBD1 (6 bases). This CDR3 is 15 amino acids long. The ends were cut back, 3 bases at V and 3 bases at J, with 15 bases in the middle. CDR1 and CDR2 (germline): LNHDA, SQIVND (reference sequence). The CDR3 sequence is CASSMDHRDFYEQYF. As DNA, the CDR3 is TGTGCCAGTAGTATGGACCACAGGGATTTCTACGAGCAGTACTTC.

The chain uses TRBV9 and TRBJ1-1; TRBD1 matches at 9 bases. This CDR3 comprises 14 residues. Trimming at V came to 3 bases and at J to 6 bases, leaving 6 bases not matched to a gene. CDR1 is SGDLS and CDR2 is YYNGEE in the germline V gene. The CDR3 spells CASSAGTGSAEAFF. The CDR3 coding sequence is TGTGCCAGCAGCGCTGGGACAGGGAGCGCTGAAGCTTTCTTT.

This clonotype was observed a few times. CDR3: CASGQGATGNQPQHF. As DNA, the CDR3 is TGTGCCAGCGGTCAGGGGGCGACCGGCAATCAGCCCCAGCATTTT. This sequence joins TRBV6-1 and TRBJ1-5; 8 nucleotides align to TRBD1. CDR1 and CDR2 (germline): MNHNS, SASEGT. The CDR3 runs to 15 residues. V was pared by 8 bases and J by 2 bases, with 8 bases of the junction left unmatched.